These 24 T cell receptor beta chains share one sample of origin, sequenced in a study of radiation and T cells in renal cell carcinoma. Time point reported: baseline pretreatment blood. Treatment: 15 Gy SBRT to primary tumor, nephrectomy 4 weeks later. Using immunoSEQ multiplex PCR, the repertoire was profiled, and TCRdb retains in-frame clones only, with some absent. The data show around 140,000 clones, 70% to 90% seen once. The sequenced sample was blood, obtained from a patient whose treatment included radiotherapy and nephrectomy. The source is a woman in her 50s with renal cell carcinoma.

The rearrangement joins TRBV5-8 to TRBJ1-2; D call uncertain. This CDR3 is built from 13 residues. Germline loops: CDR1 SGHTS, CDR2 YDEGEE. V was trimmed by 2 bases and J by 2 bases, leaving 7 bases between them. The CDR3 spells CASSFSPNYGYTF. CDR3 nucleotides: TGTGCCAGCAGCTTCTCCCCAAACTATGGCTACACCTTC.

The V gene is TRBV25-1, the J gene TRBJ2-4; 8 nucleotides match TRBD1. Germline V gene lookup returns CDR1 MGHDK and CDR2 SYGVNS. The J segment lost 12 bases and the V segment lost 10 bases, leaving 8 bases of the junction unmatched. This CDR3 is built from 11 residues. The CDR3 is CANGTGESQYF. CDR3 coding DNA: TGTGCCAACGGGACAGGTGAGAGTCAGTACTTC.

The chain combines TRBV11-2 with TRBJ2-7; 10 positions agree with TRBD2. Germline V gene lookup returns CDR1 SGHAT and CDR2 FQNNGV. Trimming took 5 bases from V and 3 from J; bases not matched to a gene: 7. The CDR3 runs to 15 residues. CDR3 protein: CASSPIAGGSYEQYF. CDR3 nucleotide sequence: TGTGCCAGCAGCCCTATAGCGGGAGGAAGCTACGAGCAGTACTTC.

The rearrangement links TRBV5-4 to TRBJ1-5, with D uncertain. The germline V gene has CDR1 SGHNT and CDR2 YYREEE (reference sequence). The length of the CDR3 is 13 residues. Trimming removed 5 bases from V and 0 bases from J, with 6 bases in between. The CDR3 DNA is TGTGCCAGCAGGCCCCCTAGCAATCAGCCCCAGCATTTT. The encoded protein is CASRPPSNQPQHF.

This chain connects TRBV7-3 to TRBJ2-5, with D tentatively TRBD1 (6 bases). The length of the CDR3 is 15 residues. Germline CDR1 SGHTA, CDR2 FQGTGA. Trimming cost V 0 bases and J 2 bases, with 10 bases left between them. CDR3 protein: CASSLTGTPQETQYF. For the CDR3, the DNA is TGTGCCAGCAGCTTAACGGGGACACCTCAAGAGACCCAGTACTTC. Supplemented by reference TRBV7-3 and TRBJ2-5, the full variable domain reads GAGVSQTPSNKVTEKGKYVELRCDPISGHTALYWYRQSLGQGPEFLIYFQGTGAADDSGLPNDRFFAVRPEGSVSTLKIQRTERGDSAVYLCASSLTGTPQETQYFGPGTRLLVL.

J is TRBJ2-7 and V is TRBV21-1. TRBV21-1 is given as a pseudogene. The CDR3 totals 15 residues. CDR3 DNA: TGTGCCAGCAGCAGCGACCTCAAGGCAGTCTACGAGCAGTACTTC. Translating it yields CASSSDLKAVYEQYF.

This sequence joins TRBV5-1 and TRBJ2-5; 12 positions agree with TRBD2. Trimming cost V 3 bases and J 1 base; bases outside gene matches: 1. The V gene's germline CDR1 is SGHRS and CDR2 YFSETQ. The CDR3 covers 15 residues. Written as DNA, the CDR3 is TGCGCCAGCAGCTGGACTAGCGGGGCCCAAGAGACCCAGTACTTC. This sequence encodes CASSWTSGAQETQYF.

The V gene is TRBV7-2, the J gene TRBJ2-7; D might be TRBD1 or TRBD2, each matching 5 bases. V was cut by 2 bases and J by 7 bases, with 18 bases left in between. The germline gives CDR1 SGHTA, CDR2 FQGNSA. The CDR3 length is 15 residues. The CDR3 DNA reads TGTGCCAGCAGCTTATCTCTGGGGAAAGGGACGGAGCAGTACTTC. It yields the protein CASSLSLGKGTEQYF.

This chain connects TRBV25-1 to TRBJ2-1, with no clear D. V gave up 5 bases and J gave up 3 bases, with 8 bases separating them. Germline V CDR1 and CDR2: MGHDK, SYGVNS. There are 13 residues in the CDR3. In DNA, the CDR3 is TGTGCCAGCAGTAAGACAAACTACAATGAGCAGTTCTTC. Its translation is CASSKTNYNEQFF.

The V gene is TRBV6-6, the J gene TRBJ1-1; 9 bases match TRBD1. CDR1 and CDR2 (germline): MNHNY, SVGAGI (reference sequence). This CDR3 comprises 13 residues. J was trimmed by 5 bases and V by 6 bases; bases with no gene match: 4. The CDR3 loop is CASRLQGATEAFF. The CDR3 DNA sequence: TGTGCCAGCAGGCTACAGGGGGCGACTGAAGCTTTCTTT.

The V call is TRBV6-6, the J call TRBJ2-7, with D hard to call. V was pared by 5 bases and J by 0 bases, with 8 bases between. The CDR3 spans 13 residues. Germline V lookup: CDR1 MNHNY, CDR2 SVGAGI (reference sequence). The CDR3 is CASSDDTSYEQYF. CDR3 nucleotide sequence: TGTGCCAGCAGTGACGACACCTCCTACGAGCAGTACTTC.

This rearrangement joins TRBV30 to TRBJ1-5; 9 bases fit TRBD1. V shed 5 bases, J shed 5 bases, and the junction held 4 bases outside the gene matches. The length of the CDR3 is 13 residues. From germline, CDR1 is GTSNPN and CDR2 SVGIG (reference sequence). CDR3 coding DNA: TGTGCCTGGGGGGACAGGGTCGATCAGCCCCAGCATTTT. This codes for CAWGDRVDQPQHF.

V is TRBV6-5 and J is TRBJ2-3; 14 positions match TRBD2. The trim removed 6 bases at V and 4 bases at J, leaving 3 bases unmatched. The CDR3 consists of 15 residues. Germline V gives CDR1 MNHEY, CDR2 SVGAGI. The DNA of the CDR3 is TGTGCCAGCAGCAAGACTAGCGGGGGGGCAGATACGCAGTATTTT. Its translation: CASSKTSGGADTQYF.

Here the CDR3 reads CASKPGQGSYEQYF. DNA of the CDR3: TGTGCCAGCAAACCGGGACAGGGGTCCTACGAGCAGTACTTC. The chain carries TRBV2 and TRBJ2-7, with TRBD1 matching 10 bases. The CDR3 extends over 14 amino acids. Per the germline V gene, CDR1 is SNHLY and CDR2 is FYNNEI. The V and J ends lost 7 bases and 1 base, in that order; junction bases with no gene match: 4.

The chain is built from TRBV29-1 and TRBJ2-1, with 9 positions matching TRBD2. There are 20 residues in the CDR3. J was trimmed by 3 bases and V by 0 bases; bases with no gene match: 18. CDR1 is SQVTM and CDR2 is ANQGSEA in the germline V gene. CDR3: CSVEDPGLDSLRGGYNEQFF. The CDR3 region has the DNA TGCAGCGTTGAAGACCCGGGGTTGGACAGTTTGCGGGGGGGCTACAATGAGCAGTTCTTC.

The chain joins TRBV9 to TRBJ2-3; 8 nucleotides agree with TRBD2. V lost 0 bases, J lost 2 bases, and 2 bases stayed unmatched. This CDR3 contains 15 residues. The germline V gene has CDR1 SGDLS and CDR2 YYNGEE. The CDR3 DNA reads as TGTGCCAGCAGCGTAGGCGGGGGGACCACAGATACGCAGTATTTT. Translated: CASSVGGGTTDTQYF.

V usage is TRBV25-1 and J usage is TRBJ2-1, with TRBD1 matching 9 bases. CDR1 is MGHDK, CDR2 SYGVNS, per germline. The CDR3 covers 16 residues. The V gene end was trimmed by 2 bases and the J gene end by 7 bases; junction bases not matched to a gene: 9. CDR3 nucleotides: TGTGCCAGCAGTGAACCCCCGGGACAGGGTCCGAATGAGCAGTTCTTC. Its protein is CASSEPPGQGPNEQFF.

This clone has ten or more counts. The chain is built from TRBV11-2 and TRBJ1-2; D uncertain. The CDR3 has 13 amino acids. Trimming took off 2 bases at V and 4 bases at J, with 8 bases between the two ends. CDR1 is SGHAT and CDR2 is FQNNGV in the germline V gene. Here the CDR3 reads CASSLSKTYGYTF. In DNA, the CDR3 is TGTGCCAGCAGCTTAAGCAAAACCTATGGCTACACCTTC.

This clone was counted a single time. The chain has TRBV9 and TRBJ2-1, with 7 nucleotides matching TRBD1. After removal of 3 bases from V and 4 bases from J, the junction contained 4 bases not matched to a gene. Germline CDR1 is SGDLS and CDR2 is YYNGEE. This CDR3 has 14 residues. CDR3 DNA: TGTGCCAGCAGCGACAGGGGCGATTACAATGAGCAGTTCTTC. It yields the protein CASSDRGDYNEQFF.

The chain joins TRBV28 to TRBJ1-1; 8 nucleotides align to TRBD1. CDR3 length: 15 residues. Trimming at V came to 6 bases and at J to 2 bases, leaving 8 bases not matched to a gene. CDR1 is MDHEN and CDR2 is SYDVKM in the germline V gene. CDR3 in DNA: TGTGCCAGCAGACTAGACGGGACAGGAAACACTGAAGCTTTCTTT. Its protein is CASRLDGTGNTEAFF.

This rearrangement joins TRBV6-1 to TRBJ1-5; no firm D call. CDR1 and CDR2 from the germline V gene are MNHNS and SASEGT. This CDR3 has 13 amino acids. V lost 2 bases, J lost 4 bases, and 6 bases lay in between. DNA of the CDR3: TGTGCCAGCAGTGAAATGGAAAATCAGCCCCAGCATTTT. This gives the protein CASSEMENQPQHF.

The CDR3 nucleotides read TGTGCCATCAGTGGGGACAGGGGAAGAGGCAATCAGCCCCAGCATTTT. Translating it yields CAISGDRGRGNQPQHF. The chain employs TRBV10-3 and TRBJ1-5; 10 bases match TRBD1. V gave up 4 bases and J gave up 2 bases; unmatched junction bases: 5. The germline CDR1 and CDR2 sequences are ENHRY and SYGVKD. The CDR3 is 16 amino acids.

This clone was detected once. This chain uses TRBV30 with TRBJ2-1; weak D call: TRBD2 (6 bases). The germline CDR1 and CDR2 sequences are GTSNPN and SVGIG (reference sequence). The V end lost 2 bases, the J end lost 4 bases, and 12 bases lay between the germline ends. The CDR3 is 14 amino acids. The CDR3, as DNA: TGTGCCTGGAGTACCGGGGGAGGTTACAATGAGCAGTTCTTC. Its translation is CAWSTGGGYNEQFF.

The J gene is TRBJ2-6, the V gene TRBV4-1; the match to TRBD1 covers 7 bases. This CDR3 region has 16 residues. The ends lost 5 bases at V and 4 bases at J; junction bases unmatched: 8. Germline V gene data show CDR1 as MGHRA and CDR2 as YSYEKL. The CDR3 DNA reads as TGCGCCAGCAGCGAATCTGGGACAGTGGGGGCCAACGTCCTGACTTTC. Its translation: CASSESGTVGANVLTF.